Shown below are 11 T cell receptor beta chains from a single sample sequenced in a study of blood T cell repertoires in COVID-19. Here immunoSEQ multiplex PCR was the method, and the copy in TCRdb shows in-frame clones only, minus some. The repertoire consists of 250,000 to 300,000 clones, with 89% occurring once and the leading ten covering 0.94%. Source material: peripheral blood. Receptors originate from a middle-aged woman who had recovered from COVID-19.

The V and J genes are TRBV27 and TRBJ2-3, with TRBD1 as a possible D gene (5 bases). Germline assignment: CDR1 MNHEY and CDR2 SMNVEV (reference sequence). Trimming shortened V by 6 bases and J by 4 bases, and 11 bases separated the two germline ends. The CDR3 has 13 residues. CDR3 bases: TGTGCCAGCAGACAGGAATTGGCAGATACGCAGTATTTT. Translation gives CASRQELADTQYF.

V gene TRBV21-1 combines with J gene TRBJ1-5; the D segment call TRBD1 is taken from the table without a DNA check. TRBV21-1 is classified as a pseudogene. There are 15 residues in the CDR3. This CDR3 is CASSPETVSNQPQHF. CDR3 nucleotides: TGTGCCAGCAGCCCTGAGACAGTTAGCAATCAGCCCCAGCATTTT.

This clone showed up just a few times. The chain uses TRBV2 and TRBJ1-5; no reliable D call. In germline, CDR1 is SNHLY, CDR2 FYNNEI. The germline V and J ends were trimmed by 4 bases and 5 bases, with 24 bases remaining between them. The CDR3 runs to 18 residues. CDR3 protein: CASSVTLERLIFDQPQHF. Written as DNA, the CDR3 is TGTGCCAGCAGTGTTACCTTGGAGAGATTGATATTCGATCAGCCCCAGCATTTT.

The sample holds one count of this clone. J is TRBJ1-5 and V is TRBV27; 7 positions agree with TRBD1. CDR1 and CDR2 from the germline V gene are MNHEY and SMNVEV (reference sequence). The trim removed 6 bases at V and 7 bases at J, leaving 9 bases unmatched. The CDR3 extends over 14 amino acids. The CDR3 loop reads CASSLRTGRQPQHF. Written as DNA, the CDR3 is TGTGCCAGCAGCCTCAGGACAGGACGGCAGCCCCAGCATTTT.

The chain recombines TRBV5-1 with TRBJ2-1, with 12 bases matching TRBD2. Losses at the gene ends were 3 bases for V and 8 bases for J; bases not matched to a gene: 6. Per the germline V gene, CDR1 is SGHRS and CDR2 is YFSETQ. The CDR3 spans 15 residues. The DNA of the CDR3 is TGCGCCAGCAGCTCCCTAGCGGGAGGGGAATATGAGCAGTTCTTC. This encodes CASSSLAGGEYEQFF.

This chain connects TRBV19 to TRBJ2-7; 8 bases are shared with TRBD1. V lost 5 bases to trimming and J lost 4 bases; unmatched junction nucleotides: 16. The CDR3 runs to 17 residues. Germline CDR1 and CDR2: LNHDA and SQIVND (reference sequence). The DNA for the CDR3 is TGTGCCAGTAGTCGCCAGGCTGGGACAGGATTCAATTACGAGCAGTACTTC. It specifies CASSRQAGTGFNYEQYF.

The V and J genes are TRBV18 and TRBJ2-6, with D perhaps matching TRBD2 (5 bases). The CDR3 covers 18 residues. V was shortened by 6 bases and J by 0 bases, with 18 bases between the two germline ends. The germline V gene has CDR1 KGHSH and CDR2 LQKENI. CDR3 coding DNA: TGTGCCAGCTCCCCCAAAGAGGGAACCGCCTCTGGGGCCAACGTCCTGACTTTC. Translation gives CASSPKEGTASGANVLTF.

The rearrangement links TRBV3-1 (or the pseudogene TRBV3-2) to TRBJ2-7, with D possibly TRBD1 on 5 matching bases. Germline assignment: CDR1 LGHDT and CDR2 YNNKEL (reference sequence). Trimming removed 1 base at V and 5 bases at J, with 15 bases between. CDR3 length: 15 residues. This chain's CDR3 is CASSQGEGVANEQYF. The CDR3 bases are TGTGCCAGCAGCCAAGGGGAAGGGGTGGCGAACGAGCAGTACTTC.

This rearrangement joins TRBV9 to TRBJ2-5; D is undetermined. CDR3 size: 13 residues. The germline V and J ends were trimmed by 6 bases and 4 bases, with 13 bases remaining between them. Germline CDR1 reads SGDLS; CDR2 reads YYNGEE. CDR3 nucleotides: TGTGCCAGCACGGCGGCCGGATCAGAGACCCAGTACTTC. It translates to CASTAAGSETQYF.

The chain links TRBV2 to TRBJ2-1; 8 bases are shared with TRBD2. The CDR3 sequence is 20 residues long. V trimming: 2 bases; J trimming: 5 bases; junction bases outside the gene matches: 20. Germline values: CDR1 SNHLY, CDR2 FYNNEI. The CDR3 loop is CASSEPRAGAKRGSNNEQFF. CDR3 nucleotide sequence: TGTGCCAGCAGTGAACCCCGAGCGGGAGCCAAACGAGGGAGCAACAATGAGCAGTTCTTC.

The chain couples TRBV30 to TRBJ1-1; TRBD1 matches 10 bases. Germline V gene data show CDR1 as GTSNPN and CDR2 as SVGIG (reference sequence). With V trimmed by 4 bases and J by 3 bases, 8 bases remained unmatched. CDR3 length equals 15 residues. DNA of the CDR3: TGTGCCTGGACCCCGGGACAGGGGTGGGACACTGAAGCTTTCTTT. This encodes CAWTPGQGWDTEAFF.